One TCR beta chain is described in this entry. Antigen: not known. The CDR3 totals 16 residues. Per the germline V gene, CDR1 is MNHEY and CDR2 is SMNVEV (reference sequence). Trimming stripped 5 bases from V and 8 bases from J, with 22 bases between. This record comes from a study of cytomegalovirus exposure and HLA in healthy donors. General study points: The authors enumerated 180 or so TCR beta chains as linked to cytomegalovirus. In a later analysis, HLA-associated TCR beta chains were more clonally expanded than equally common others. In a later analysis, the majority of CMV-associated beta chains seemingly showed HLA restriction. Later analysis identified several of the most significant clusters that appeared linked to common viral pathogens.

Vbeta (60) and Jbeta (13) primers were used in the PCR. Produced via immunoSEQ multiplex PCR; TCRdb's table is partial and in-frame only. The sample has about 200,000 clones; roughly 83% are singletons. V gene TRBV27 combines with J gene TRBJ2-1; a weak D match, TRBD2 (5 bases). The sequence came from a boy between 2 and 10 years old in good health and CMV-seronegative. The specimen sequenced was PBMCs. CDR3 region: CASSPHRARGMDEQFF. The CDR3 DNA is TGTGCCAGCAGTCCCCACCGGGCCCGGGGTATGGATGAGCAGTTCTTC.